Shown below are 3 T cell receptor beta chains from a single sample sequenced in a study of shared clonotypes between healthy human individuals. Using immunoSEQ multiplex PCR, the repertoire was profiled, and TCRdb retains in-frame clones only, with some absent. The table has millions of clones, roughly 93% seen once. Sequencing input: naive CD4+ T cells from PBMCs. Indicated subset: CD45RA+ positively selected. The source of these receptors is a man aged 18 to 30 in good health. Some clones in this sample may be carry-over from other donors' samples.

The chain uses TRBV30 and TRBJ2-7; D remains ambiguous. V was trimmed by 3 bases and J by 6 bases, leaving 12 bases between them. Looked up from germline, CDR1 is GTSNPN and CDR2 is SVGIG (reference sequence). CDR3 length: 12 residues. The CDR3 coding sequence is TGTGCCTGGAGCGCGGACGGACGCGAGCAGTACTTC. It translates to CAWSADGREQYF.

Here the CDR3 DNA reads TGTGCCAGCAGTCGCGACGGGGGCGCGGTGTTAGAGCAGTTCTTC. It encodes CASSRDGGAVLEQFF. This chain connects TRBV6-5 to TRBJ2-1; D tentatively reads TRBD1 or TRBD2 (6 bases each). V lost 5 bases, J lost 10 bases, and 21 bases lay in between. CDR3 length equals 15 residues. Germline CDR1 and CDR2: MNHEY and SVGAGI.

The chain combines TRBV20-1 with TRBJ2-7; possibly TRBD1 for D (5 bases). Per germline, CDR1 DFQATT and CDR2 SNEGSKA (reference sequence). The CDR3 loop spans 11 amino acids. V shed 3 bases and J shed 7 bases, with 10 bases lying between them. DNA of the CDR3: TGCAGTGCTAGCCCAGGGCGGGAGCAGTACTTC. Translated, it gives CSASPGREQYF.